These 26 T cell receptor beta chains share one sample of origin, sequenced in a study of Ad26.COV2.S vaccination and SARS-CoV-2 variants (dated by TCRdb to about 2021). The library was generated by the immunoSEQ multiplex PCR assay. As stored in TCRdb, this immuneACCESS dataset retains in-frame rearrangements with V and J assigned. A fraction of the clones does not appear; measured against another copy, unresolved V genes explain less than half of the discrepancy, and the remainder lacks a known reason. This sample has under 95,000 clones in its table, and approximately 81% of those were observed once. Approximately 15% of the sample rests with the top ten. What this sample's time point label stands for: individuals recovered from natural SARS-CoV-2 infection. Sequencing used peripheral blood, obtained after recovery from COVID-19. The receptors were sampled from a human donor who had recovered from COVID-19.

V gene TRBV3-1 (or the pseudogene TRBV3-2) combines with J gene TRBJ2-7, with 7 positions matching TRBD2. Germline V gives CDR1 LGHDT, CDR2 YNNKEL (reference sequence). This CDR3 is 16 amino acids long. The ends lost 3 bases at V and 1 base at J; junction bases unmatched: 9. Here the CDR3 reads CASSHPGGVASYEQYF. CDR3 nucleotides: TGTGCCAGCAGCCACCCGGGGGGAGTTGCGTCCTACGAGCAGTACTTC.

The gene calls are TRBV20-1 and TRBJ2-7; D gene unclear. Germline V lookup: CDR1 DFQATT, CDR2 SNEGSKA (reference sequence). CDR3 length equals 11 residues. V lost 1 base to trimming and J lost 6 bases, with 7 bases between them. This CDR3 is CSARVVSEQYF. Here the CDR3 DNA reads TGCAGTGCTAGAGTGGTAAGCGAGCAGTACTTC.

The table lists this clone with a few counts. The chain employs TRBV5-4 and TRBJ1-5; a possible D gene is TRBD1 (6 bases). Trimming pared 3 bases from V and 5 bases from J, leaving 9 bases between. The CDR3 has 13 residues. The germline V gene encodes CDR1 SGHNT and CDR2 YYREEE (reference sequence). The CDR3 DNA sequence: TGTGCCAGCAGCTCCAACAGGGATCAGCCCCAGCATTTT. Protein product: CASSSNRDQPQHF.

CDR3 in amino acids: CASSPGLAGKAYF. The CDR3 DNA reads as TGTGCCAGCAGCCCAGGACTAGCGGGAAAAGCCTATTTT. The chain links TRBV7-2 to TRBJ2-3; 12 bases agree with TRBD2. CDR1 and CDR2 from the germline V gene are SGHTA and FQGNSA. The CDR3 is made up of 13 amino acids. V shed 5 bases and J 15 bases; nucleotides not matched to a gene: 9.

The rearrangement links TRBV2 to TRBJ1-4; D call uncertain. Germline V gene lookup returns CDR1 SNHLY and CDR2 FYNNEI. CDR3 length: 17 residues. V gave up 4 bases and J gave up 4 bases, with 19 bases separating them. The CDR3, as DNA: TGTGCCAGCAGTGCCGGCTTCAAAGCCCCCATTAATGAAAAACTGTTTTTT. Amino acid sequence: CASSAGFKAPINEKLFF.

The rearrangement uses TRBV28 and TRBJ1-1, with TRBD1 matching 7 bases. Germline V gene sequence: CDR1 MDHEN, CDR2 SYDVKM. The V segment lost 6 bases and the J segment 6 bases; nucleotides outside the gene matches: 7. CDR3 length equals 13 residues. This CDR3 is CASSLTGAAEAFF. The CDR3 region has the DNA TGTGCCAGCAGCCTCACAGGGGCAGCTGAAGCTTTCTTT.

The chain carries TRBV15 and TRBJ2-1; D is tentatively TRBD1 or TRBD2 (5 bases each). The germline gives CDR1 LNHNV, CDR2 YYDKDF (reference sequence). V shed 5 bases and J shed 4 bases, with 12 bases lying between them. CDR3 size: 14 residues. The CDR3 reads CATSRGPNYNEQFF. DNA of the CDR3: TGTGCCACCAGCCGGGGACCGAATTACAATGAGCAGTTCTTC.

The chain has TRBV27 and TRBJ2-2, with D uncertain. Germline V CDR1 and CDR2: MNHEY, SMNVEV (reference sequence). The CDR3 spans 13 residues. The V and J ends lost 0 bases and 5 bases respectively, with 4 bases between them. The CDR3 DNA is TGTGCCAGCAGTTTATCCAGTACCGGGGAGCTGTTTTTT. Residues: CASSLSSTGELFF.

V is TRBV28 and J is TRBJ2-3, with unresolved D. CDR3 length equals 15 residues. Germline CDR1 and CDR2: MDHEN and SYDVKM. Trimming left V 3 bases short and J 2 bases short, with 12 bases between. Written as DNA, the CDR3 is TGTGCCAGCAGTTTGAACGGGCGTACCACAGATACGCAGTATTTT. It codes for CASSLNGRTTDTQYF.

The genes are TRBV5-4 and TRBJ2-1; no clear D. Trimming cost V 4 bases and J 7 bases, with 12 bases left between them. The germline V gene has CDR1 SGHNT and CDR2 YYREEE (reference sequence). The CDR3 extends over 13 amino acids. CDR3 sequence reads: CASSAPQANEQFF. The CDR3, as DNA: TGTGCCAGCAGCGCACCCCAGGCTAATGAGCAGTTCTTC.

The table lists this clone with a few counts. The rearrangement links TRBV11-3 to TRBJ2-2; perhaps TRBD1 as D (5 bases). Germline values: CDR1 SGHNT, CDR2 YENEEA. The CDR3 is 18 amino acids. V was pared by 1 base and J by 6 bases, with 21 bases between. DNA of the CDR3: TGTGCCAGCAGCTTAGCAGGGATTTCTAGGGGTGTTTCCGGGGAGCTGTTTTTT. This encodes CASSLAGISRGVSGELFF.

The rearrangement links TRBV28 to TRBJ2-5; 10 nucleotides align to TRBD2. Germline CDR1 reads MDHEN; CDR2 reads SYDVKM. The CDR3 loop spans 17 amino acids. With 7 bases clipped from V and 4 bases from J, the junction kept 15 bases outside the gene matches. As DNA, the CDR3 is TGTGCCAGCACCCAGGGGCTAGCGGGAGTTTGGGGAGAGACCCAGTACTTC. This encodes CASTQGLAGVWGETQYF.

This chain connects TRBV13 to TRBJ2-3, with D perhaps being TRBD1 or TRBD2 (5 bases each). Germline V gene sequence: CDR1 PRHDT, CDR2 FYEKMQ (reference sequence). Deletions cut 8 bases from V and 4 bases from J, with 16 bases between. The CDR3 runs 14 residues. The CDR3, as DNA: TGTGCCAGCGGGGCTAGCTGGTCCGCAGATACGCAGTATTTT. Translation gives CASGASWSADTQYF.

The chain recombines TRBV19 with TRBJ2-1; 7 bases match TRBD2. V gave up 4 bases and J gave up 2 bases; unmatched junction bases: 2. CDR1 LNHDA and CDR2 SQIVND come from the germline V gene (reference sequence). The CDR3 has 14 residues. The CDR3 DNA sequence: TGTGCCAGTAGTAAAAGCGGGGCCTACAATGAGCAGTTCTTC. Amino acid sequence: CASSKSGAYNEQFF.

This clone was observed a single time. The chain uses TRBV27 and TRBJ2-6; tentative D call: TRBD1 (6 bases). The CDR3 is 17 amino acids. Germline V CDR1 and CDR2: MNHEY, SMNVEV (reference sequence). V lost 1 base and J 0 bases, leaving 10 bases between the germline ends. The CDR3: CASSLLGADSGANVLTF. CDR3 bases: TGTGCCAGCAGTTTATTGGGGGCGGACTCTGGGGCCAACGTCCTGACTTTC. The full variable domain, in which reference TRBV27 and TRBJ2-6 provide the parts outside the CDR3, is EAQVTQNPRYLITVTGKKLTVTCSQNMNHEYMSWYRQDPGLGLRQIYYSMNVEVTDKGDVPEGYKVSRKEKRNFPLILESPSPNQTSLYFCASSLLGADSGANVLTFGAGSRLTVL.

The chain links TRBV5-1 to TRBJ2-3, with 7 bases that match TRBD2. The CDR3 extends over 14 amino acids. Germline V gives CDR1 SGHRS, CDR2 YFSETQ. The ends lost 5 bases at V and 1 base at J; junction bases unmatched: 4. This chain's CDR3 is CASSGLAGTDTQYF. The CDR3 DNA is TGCGCCAGCAGTGGGCTAGCGGGCACAGATACGCAGTATTTT.

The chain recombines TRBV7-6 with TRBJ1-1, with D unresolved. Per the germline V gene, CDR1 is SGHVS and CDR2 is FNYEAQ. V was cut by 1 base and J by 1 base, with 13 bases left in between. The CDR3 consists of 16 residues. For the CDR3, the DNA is TGTGCCAGCAGCTTAGATGCGGGGATTGAGAACACTGAAGCTTTCTTT. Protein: CASSLDAGIENTEAFF. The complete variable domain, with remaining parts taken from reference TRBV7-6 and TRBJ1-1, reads GAGVSQSPRYKVTKRGQDVALRCDPISGHVSLYWYRQALGQGPEFLTYFNYEAQQDKSGLPNDRFSAERPEGSISTLTIQRTEQRDSAMYRCASSLDAGIENTEAFFGQGTRLTVV.

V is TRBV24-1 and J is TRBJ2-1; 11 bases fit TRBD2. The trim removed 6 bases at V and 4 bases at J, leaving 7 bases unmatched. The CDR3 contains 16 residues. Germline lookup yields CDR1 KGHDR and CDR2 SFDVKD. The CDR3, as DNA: TGTGCCACCAGTATCGAGACTAGCGGGATGTACAATGAGCAGTTCTTC. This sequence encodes CATSIETSGMYNEQFF.

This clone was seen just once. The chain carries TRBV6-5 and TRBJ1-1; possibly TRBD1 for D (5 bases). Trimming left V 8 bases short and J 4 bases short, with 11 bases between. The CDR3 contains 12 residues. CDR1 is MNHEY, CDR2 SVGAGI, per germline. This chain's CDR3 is CASRQIVTEAFF. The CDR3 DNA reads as TGTGCCAGCCGACAGATTGTCACTGAAGCTTTCTTT.

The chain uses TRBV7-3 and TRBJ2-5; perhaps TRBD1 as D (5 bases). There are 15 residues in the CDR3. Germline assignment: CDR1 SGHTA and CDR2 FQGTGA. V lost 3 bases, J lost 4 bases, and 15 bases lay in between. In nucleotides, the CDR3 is TGTGCCAGCAGCTTTACGCTGTCAGGGCGAGAGACCCAGTACTTC. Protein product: CASSFTLSGRETQYF.

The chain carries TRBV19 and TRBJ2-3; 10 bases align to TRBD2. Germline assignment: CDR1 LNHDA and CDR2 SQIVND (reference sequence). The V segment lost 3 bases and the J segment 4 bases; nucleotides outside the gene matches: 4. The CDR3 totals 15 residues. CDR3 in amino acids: CASSMLAGGPDTQYF. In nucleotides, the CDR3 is TGTGCCAGTAGTATGTTAGCGGGAGGCCCAGATACGCAGTATTTT. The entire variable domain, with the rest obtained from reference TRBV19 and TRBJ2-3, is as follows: DGGITQSPKYLFRKEGQNVTLSCEQNLNHDAMYWYRQDPGQGLRLIYYSQIVNDFQKGDIAEGYSVSREKKESFPLTVTSAQKNPTAFYLCASSMLAGGPDTQYFGPGTRLTVL.

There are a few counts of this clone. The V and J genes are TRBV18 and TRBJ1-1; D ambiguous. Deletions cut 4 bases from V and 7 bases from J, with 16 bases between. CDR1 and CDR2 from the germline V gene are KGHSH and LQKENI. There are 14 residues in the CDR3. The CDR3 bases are TGTGCCAGCTCACTTGTCGAAGACGGAGGTGAAGCTTTCTTT. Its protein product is CASSLVEDGGEAFF.

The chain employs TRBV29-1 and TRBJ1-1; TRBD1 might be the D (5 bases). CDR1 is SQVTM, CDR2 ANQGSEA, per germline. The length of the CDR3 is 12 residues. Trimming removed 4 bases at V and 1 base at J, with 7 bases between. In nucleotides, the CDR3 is TGCAGCGTTGGGGGGAAGAACACTGAAGCTTTCTTT. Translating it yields CSVGGKNTEAFF.

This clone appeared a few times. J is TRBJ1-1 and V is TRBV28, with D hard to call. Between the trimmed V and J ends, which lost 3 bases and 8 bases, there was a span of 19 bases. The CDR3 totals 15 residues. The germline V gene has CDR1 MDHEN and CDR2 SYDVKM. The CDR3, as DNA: TGTGCCAGCAGTTTTATTCTTGTCGGACGGATGGAAGCTTTCTTT. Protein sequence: CASSFILVGRMEAFF.

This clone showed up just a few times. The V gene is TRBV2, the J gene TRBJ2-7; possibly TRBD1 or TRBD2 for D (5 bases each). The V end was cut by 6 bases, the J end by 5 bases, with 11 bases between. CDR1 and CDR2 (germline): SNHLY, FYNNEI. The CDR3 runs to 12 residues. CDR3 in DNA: TGTGCCAGCAGCGGGAAGGGGCACGAGCAGTACTTC. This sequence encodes CASSGKGHEQYF.

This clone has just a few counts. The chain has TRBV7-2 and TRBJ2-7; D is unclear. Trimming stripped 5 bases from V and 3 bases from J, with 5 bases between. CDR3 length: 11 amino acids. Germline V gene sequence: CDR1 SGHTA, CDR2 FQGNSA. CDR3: CASSRDYEQYF. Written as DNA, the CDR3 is TGTGCCAGCAGCCGAGACTACGAGCAGTACTTC.